Shown below are 32 T cell receptor beta chains from a single sample sequenced in a study of cytomegalovirus exposure and HLA in healthy donors (dated by TCRdb to 2017 to 2019). Library preparation was by the immunoSEQ multiplex PCR assay. For the multiplex PCR, a mixture combining 60 forward primers for TCR Vbeta segments and 13 reverse primers for TCR Jbeta segments was used. TCRdb carries this immuneACCESS record with in-frame sequences only. Its versions omit some clonotypes, under half of them owing to an unresolved V gene in the studies checked, with the rest unexplained. Recorded for this sample are a few hundred thousand clones; nearly 95% of them occurred a single time. The ten largest account for approximately 1.5% of the sample. Sequencing was done on a sample of PBMCs. Source of these receptors: a girl aged 2 to 9 in good health and CMV-seronegative.

The chain links TRBV11-3 to TRBJ2-7; 9 bases line up with TRBD1. V gave up 10 bases and J gave up 4 bases; unmatched junction bases: 17. Germline CDR1 SGHNT, CDR2 YENEEA. There are 16 residues in the CDR3. CDR3: CAITKPRDRELYEQYF. The DNA for the CDR3 is TGTGCCATCACCAAACCTCGGGACAGGGAACTTTACGAGCAGTACTTC.

This clone was counted between two and nine times. CDR3: CASSHGQGGTEAFF. The CDR3 bases are TGTGCCAGCAGCCATGGACAGGGGGGCACTGAAGCTTTCTTT. V is TRBV6-5 and J is TRBJ1-1; 10 bases match TRBD1. CDR1 is MNHEY, CDR2 SVGAGI, per germline. After removal of 6 bases from V and 4 bases from J, the junction contained 5 bases not matched to a gene. This CDR3 has 14 residues.

The CDR3 nucleotides read TGCGCCAGCACCTCGGCGGGGGCCCAAGAGACCCAGTACTTC. It codes for CASTSAGAQETQYF. This chain connects TRBV5-1 to TRBJ2-5; D might be TRBD2 (7 bases). Germline V gives CDR1 SGHRS, CDR2 YFSETQ. The V end was cut by 6 bases, the J end by 1 base, with 13 bases between. This CDR3 has 14 residues.

The chain uses TRBV2 and TRBJ2-5; 10 bases agree with TRBD2. TRBJ2-7 explains the end of the DNA better; the J call may be wrong. This CDR3 has 14 residues. Germline CDR1 is SNHLY and CDR2 is FYNNEI. The CDR3 DNA reads as TGTGCCAGCAGGGAGCGGGGGGGCTTATACGAGCAGTACTTC. Encoded protein: CASRERGGLYEQYF.

V usage is TRBV2 and J usage is TRBJ2-1; 10 bases map to TRBD2. The CDR3 has 14 residues. From germline, CDR1 is SNHLY and CDR2 FYNNEI. Trimming took 7 bases from V and 7 from J; bases not matched to a gene: 7. As DNA, the CDR3 is TGTGCCAGCACTAGCGGGAGAGAGGGGAATGAGCAGTTCTTC. It yields the protein CASTSGREGNEQFF.

The DNA for the CDR3 is TGTGCCAGCAGCAACGGGACTAGGAAATGCTACGAGCAGTACTTC. Its translation: CASSNGTRKCYEQYF. This sequence joins TRBV21-1 and TRBJ2-7; the D call of TRBD2 is as the table states it, not checked on the DNA. TRBV21-1 is assigned pseudogene status. This CDR3 region has 15 residues.

This sequence joins TRBV30 and TRBJ1-6, with 7 nucleotides matching TRBD1. This CDR3 is 14 amino acids long. CDR1 GTSNPN and CDR2 SVGIG come from the germline V gene (reference sequence). The CDR3 region has the DNA TGTGCTTCTCCGGGGACAGCCTGGGGTTCACCCCTCCACTTT. This codes for CASPGTAWGSPLHF.

V usage is TRBV6-5 and J usage is TRBJ1-2; 10 positions agree with TRBD1. CDR3 length equals 14 residues. V shed 5 bases, J shed 3 bases, and the junction held 3 bases outside the gene matches. The V gene's germline CDR1 is MNHEY and CDR2 SVGAGI. DNA of the CDR3: TGTGCCAGCAGTGGCGGGACAGGGGACTATGGCTACACCTTC. This encodes CASSGGTGDYGYTF.

The V call is TRBV20-1, the J call TRBJ1-2, with D possibly being TRBD1 (5 bases). The germline V and J ends were trimmed by 6 bases and 5 bases, with 10 bases remaining between them. The CDR3 is made up of 11 amino acids. CDR1 is DFQATT and CDR2 is SNEGSKA in the germline V gene (reference sequence). The DNA of the CDR3 is TGCAGTGCCGGAGGGGATTATGGCTACACCTTC. Its translation is CSAGGDYGYTF.

This clone occurred a few times. The chain couples TRBV6-6 to TRBJ2-1; D perhaps matches TRBD2 (7 bases). CDR1 MNHNY and CDR2 SVGAGI come from the germline V gene (reference sequence). CDR3 length: 14 residues. Deletions cut 5 bases from V and 6 bases from J, with 14 bases between. The CDR3 DNA reads as TGTGCCAGCAGTCCCGGGGGGCCCCCCAATGAGCAGTTCTTC. It translates to CASSPGGPPNEQFF.

The count of this clone is one. This chain joins TRBV30 and TRBJ2-1; 8 nucleotides agree with TRBD2. The CDR3 sequence is 12 residues long. V lost 5 bases and J lost 8; bases outside the gene matches: 5. From germline, CDR1 is GTSNPN and CDR2 SVGIG (reference sequence). CDR3 amino acids: CAWASGSHEQFF. The CDR3, as DNA: TGTGCCTGGGCAAGCGGGAGCCATGAGCAGTTCTTC.

The chain is built from TRBV28 and TRBJ2-7; maybe TRBD1 (5 bases). Germline CDR1 is MDHEN and CDR2 is SYDVKM. This CDR3 has 13 residues. The V and J ends lost 6 bases and 6 bases respectively, with 15 bases between them. The CDR3 loop reads CASRVRLGPEQYF. CDR3 coding DNA: TGTGCCAGCAGGGTTAGGCTGGGGCCCGAGCAGTACTTC.

The chain uses TRBV5-6 and TRBJ2-7; maybe TRBD2 (5 bases). The CDR3 is 12 amino acids. The germline V and J ends were trimmed by 0 bases and 8 bases, with 9 bases remaining between them. CDR1 SGHDT and CDR2 YYEEEE come from the germline V gene. CDR3 DNA sequence: TGTGCCAGCAGCTTGGGTACGGGGAAGCAGTACTTC. It is translated as CASSLGTGKQYF.

The rearrangement uses TRBV25-1 and TRBJ1-6; D ambiguous. The CDR3 consists of 13 residues. Germline-derived CDR1 and CDR2 are MGHDK and SYGVNS. Trimming took 2 bases from V and 7 from J, leaving 6 bases between them. CDR3: CASSENPNSPLHF. The CDR3 bases are TGTGCCAGCAGTGAAAATCCAAATTCACCCCTCCACTTT.

The CDR3 DNA reads as TGTGCCAGCAGCTTAAACAGGGGGCAGGCTGAAGCTTTCTTT. Amino acids: CASSLNRGQAEAFF. The chain uses TRBV11-2 and TRBJ1-1, with TRBD1 matching 9 bases. Trimming at V came to 2 bases and at J to 6 bases, leaving 4 bases not matched to a gene. This CDR3 spans 14 amino acids. Germline assignment: CDR1 SGHAT and CDR2 FQNNGV.

The rearrangement uses TRBV7-3 and TRBJ2-1; 8 bases match TRBD2. The CDR3 sequence is 15 residues long. Germline CDR1 and CDR2: SGHTA and FQGTGA. The V gene end was trimmed by 1 base and the J gene end by 7 bases; junction bases not matched to a gene: 6. DNA for the CDR3: TGTGCCAGCAGCTTAAAGCGGGGGCCACGTAATGAGCAGTTCTTC. This codes for CASSLKRGPRNEQFF.

Points on this clone: At the DNA level, this CDR3 is encoded by other sequences in the same sample as well. The genes are TRBV6-5 and TRBJ2-7; perhaps TRBD1 as D (5 bases). Germline V gene lookup returns CDR1 MNHEY and CDR2 SVGAGI. With 5 bases removed from V and 7 bases from J, the gap between germline ends came to 18 bases. The CDR3 runs to 14 residues. DNA of the CDR3: TGTGCCAGCAGTGATACAGGAGTTCCAATTGAGCAGTACTTC. This sequence encodes CASSDTGVPIEQYF.

The rearrangement uses TRBV6-5 and TRBJ1-1; a possible D gene is TRBD1 (6 bases). The germline gives CDR1 MNHEY, CDR2 SVGAGI. The V gene lost 2 bases and the J gene lost 6 bases, with 10 bases spanning the gap. This CDR3 has 13 residues. CDR3 residues: CASSYIGQSEAFF. CDR3 sequence (DNA): TGTGCCAGCAGTTACATAGGACAGTCTGAAGCTTTCTTT.

The chain combines TRBV5-4 with TRBJ2-1; 8 bases line up with TRBD2. The CDR3 has 15 amino acids. Per germline, CDR1 SGHNT and CDR2 YYREEE (reference sequence). J gave up 1 base and V 4 bases, and 4 bases lay outside the gene matches. Here the CDR3 reads CASSHTSGSYNEQFF. Written as DNA, the CDR3 is TGTGCCAGCAGCCATACTAGCGGTTCCTACAATGAGCAGTTCTTC.

CDR3 bases: TGTGCCAGTAGTAAACGGAGCGGGACAAGCAATCAGCCCCAGCATTTT. It codes for CASSKRSGTSNQPQHF. The chain joins TRBV19 to TRBJ1-5; D might be TRBD1 (6 bases). Germline values: CDR1 LNHDA, CDR2 SQIVND (reference sequence). This CDR3 comprises 16 residues. Trimming cost V 4 bases and J 1 base, with 14 bases left between them.

This clone has more than one count but fewer than ten. This rearrangement joins TRBV15 to TRBJ2-7, with TRBD1 matching 7 bases. Unmatched junction bases numbered 8, after V lost 7 bases and J lost 2 bases. Looked up from germline, CDR1 is LNHNV and CDR2 is YYDKDF (reference sequence). The CDR3 spans 14 residues. The CDR3 region is CATTMGDSTYEQYF. The CDR3 DNA sequence: TGTGCCACCACCATGGGGGACAGTACCTACGAGCAGTACTTC.

This chain joins TRBV6-6 and TRBJ2-3, with D maybe TRBD1 (5 bases). Germline CDR1 is MNHNY and CDR2 is SVGAGI (reference sequence). V was cut by 6 bases and J by 2 bases, with 15 bases left in between. The CDR3 is 15 residues long. CDR3 in amino acids: CASRNQGAFTDTQYF. The CDR3 DNA sequence: TGTGCCAGCAGAAACCAGGGCGCCTTCACAGATACGCAGTATTTT.

A few counts support this clone. This chain connects TRBV25-1 to TRBJ1-4; D may be TRBD1 (6 bases). Germline CDR1 reads MGHDK; CDR2 reads SYGVNS. V shed 0 bases and J shed 7 bases, with 12 bases lying between them. The CDR3 spans 15 residues. Here the CDR3 reads CASSEYQGGFEKLFF. In DNA form, the CDR3 reads TGTGCCAGCAGTGAATACCAAGGGGGATTTGAAAAACTGTTTTTT.

The chain links TRBV6-1 to TRBJ1-5; no clear D gene. The germline V and J ends were trimmed by 10 bases and 6 bases, with 13 bases remaining between them. This CDR3 is 12 amino acids long. Germline V gene data show CDR1 as MNHNS and CDR2 as SASEGT. The CDR3 protein is CATESTAQPQHF. Written as DNA, the CDR3 is TGTGCCACCGAATCTACCGCTCAGCCCCAGCATTTT.

This clone came up once. V usage is TRBV7-9 and J usage is TRBJ1-2, with D unclear. The CDR3 totals 14 residues. The V end was cut by 1 base, the J end by 7 bases, with 13 bases between. Germline V CDR1 and CDR2: SEHNR, FQNEAQ (reference sequence). The CDR3 bases are TGTGCCAGCAGCTTAGAAGTAGTGCTGTCTGGCTACACCTTC. It codes for CASSLEVVLSGYTF.

The chain recombines TRBV27 with TRBJ2-1, with 14 bases lining up with TRBD2. J lost 8 bases, V lost 5 bases, and 5 bases had no gene match. The germline V gene has CDR1 MNHEY and CDR2 SMNVEV (reference sequence). This CDR3 is built from 15 residues. CDR3 loop: CASSRGLAGVDEQFF. CDR3 DNA: TGTGCCAGCAGTCGGGGACTAGCGGGAGTCGATGAGCAGTTCTTC.

In nucleotides, the CDR3 is TGCAGCGTAAGTCCGGGACAGGTGAACACTGAAGCTTTCTTT. It specifies CSVSPGQVNTEAFF. The rearrangement links TRBV29-1 to TRBJ1-1; 8 bases line up with TRBD1. The trim removed 6 bases at V and 0 bases at J, leaving 6 bases unmatched. Germline CDR1 and CDR2: SQVTM and ANQGSEA. The CDR3 is made up of 14 amino acids.

The chain links TRBV6-1 to TRBJ1-5; possibly TRBD1 for D (5 bases). Deletions cut 7 bases from V and 4 bases from J, with 11 bases between. Germline V gene lookup returns CDR1 MNHNS and CDR2 SASEGT. The CDR3 runs to 13 residues. The DNA for the CDR3 is TGTGCCAGCATCGAAGGGGTGAATCAGCCCCAGCATTTT. Amino acids: CASIEGVNQPQHF.

This sequence joins TRBV7-8 and TRBJ1-4; the match to TRBD1 covers 8 bases. CDR1 and CDR2 from the germline V gene are SGHVS and FQNEAQ. The CDR3 is 14 amino acids. Trimming removed 8 bases from V and 7 bases from J; junction bases left unmatched: 9. CDR3 sequence reads: CASCQQGGSEKLFF. The CDR3 nucleotides read TGTGCCAGCTGCCAACAGGGGGGAAGTGAAAAACTGTTTTTT. The entire variable domain, with the rest obtained from reference TRBV7-8 and TRBJ1-4, is as follows: GAGVSQSPRYKVAKRGQDVALRCDPISGHVSLFWYQQALGQGPEFLTYFQNEAQLDKSGLPSDRFFAERPEGSVSTLKIQRTQQEDSAVYLCASCQQGGSEKLFFGSGTQLSVL.

Turning to this clone: The germline gene is not matched at one end of the junction; a read error may be the cause. The V and J genes are TRBV5-1 and TRBJ2-1; weak D call: TRBD2 (6 bases). The CDR3 length is 15 residues. Per germline, CDR1 SGHRS and CDR2 YFSETQ. The CDR3, as DNA: TGCGTCAGCAGCTTGTTGGGGACTGTATACAATGAGCAGTTCTTC. This translates into CVSSLLGTVYNEQFF.

This rearrangement joins TRBV27 to TRBJ1-6; TRBD1 might be the D (5 bases). V dropped 5 bases and J dropped 16 bases, with 15 bases sitting between them. CDR1 and CDR2 from the germline V gene are MNHEY and SMNVEV (reference sequence). The CDR3 is 12 residues long. CDR3 loop: CASSVRAGLLHF. In DNA, the CDR3 is TGTGCCAGCAGTGTCAGGGCGGGGTTACTCCACTTT.

The V gene is TRBV2, the J gene TRBJ2-3, with TRBD2 matching 10 bases. This CDR3 has 15 amino acids. CDR1 is SNHLY and CDR2 is FYNNEI in the germline V gene. V lost 3 bases to trimming and J lost 4 bases; unmatched junction nucleotides: 4. The CDR3 loop is CASSDSSGGADTQYF. The DNA of the CDR3 is TGTGCCAGCAGTGATTCTAGCGGGGGCGCAGATACGCAGTATTTT.